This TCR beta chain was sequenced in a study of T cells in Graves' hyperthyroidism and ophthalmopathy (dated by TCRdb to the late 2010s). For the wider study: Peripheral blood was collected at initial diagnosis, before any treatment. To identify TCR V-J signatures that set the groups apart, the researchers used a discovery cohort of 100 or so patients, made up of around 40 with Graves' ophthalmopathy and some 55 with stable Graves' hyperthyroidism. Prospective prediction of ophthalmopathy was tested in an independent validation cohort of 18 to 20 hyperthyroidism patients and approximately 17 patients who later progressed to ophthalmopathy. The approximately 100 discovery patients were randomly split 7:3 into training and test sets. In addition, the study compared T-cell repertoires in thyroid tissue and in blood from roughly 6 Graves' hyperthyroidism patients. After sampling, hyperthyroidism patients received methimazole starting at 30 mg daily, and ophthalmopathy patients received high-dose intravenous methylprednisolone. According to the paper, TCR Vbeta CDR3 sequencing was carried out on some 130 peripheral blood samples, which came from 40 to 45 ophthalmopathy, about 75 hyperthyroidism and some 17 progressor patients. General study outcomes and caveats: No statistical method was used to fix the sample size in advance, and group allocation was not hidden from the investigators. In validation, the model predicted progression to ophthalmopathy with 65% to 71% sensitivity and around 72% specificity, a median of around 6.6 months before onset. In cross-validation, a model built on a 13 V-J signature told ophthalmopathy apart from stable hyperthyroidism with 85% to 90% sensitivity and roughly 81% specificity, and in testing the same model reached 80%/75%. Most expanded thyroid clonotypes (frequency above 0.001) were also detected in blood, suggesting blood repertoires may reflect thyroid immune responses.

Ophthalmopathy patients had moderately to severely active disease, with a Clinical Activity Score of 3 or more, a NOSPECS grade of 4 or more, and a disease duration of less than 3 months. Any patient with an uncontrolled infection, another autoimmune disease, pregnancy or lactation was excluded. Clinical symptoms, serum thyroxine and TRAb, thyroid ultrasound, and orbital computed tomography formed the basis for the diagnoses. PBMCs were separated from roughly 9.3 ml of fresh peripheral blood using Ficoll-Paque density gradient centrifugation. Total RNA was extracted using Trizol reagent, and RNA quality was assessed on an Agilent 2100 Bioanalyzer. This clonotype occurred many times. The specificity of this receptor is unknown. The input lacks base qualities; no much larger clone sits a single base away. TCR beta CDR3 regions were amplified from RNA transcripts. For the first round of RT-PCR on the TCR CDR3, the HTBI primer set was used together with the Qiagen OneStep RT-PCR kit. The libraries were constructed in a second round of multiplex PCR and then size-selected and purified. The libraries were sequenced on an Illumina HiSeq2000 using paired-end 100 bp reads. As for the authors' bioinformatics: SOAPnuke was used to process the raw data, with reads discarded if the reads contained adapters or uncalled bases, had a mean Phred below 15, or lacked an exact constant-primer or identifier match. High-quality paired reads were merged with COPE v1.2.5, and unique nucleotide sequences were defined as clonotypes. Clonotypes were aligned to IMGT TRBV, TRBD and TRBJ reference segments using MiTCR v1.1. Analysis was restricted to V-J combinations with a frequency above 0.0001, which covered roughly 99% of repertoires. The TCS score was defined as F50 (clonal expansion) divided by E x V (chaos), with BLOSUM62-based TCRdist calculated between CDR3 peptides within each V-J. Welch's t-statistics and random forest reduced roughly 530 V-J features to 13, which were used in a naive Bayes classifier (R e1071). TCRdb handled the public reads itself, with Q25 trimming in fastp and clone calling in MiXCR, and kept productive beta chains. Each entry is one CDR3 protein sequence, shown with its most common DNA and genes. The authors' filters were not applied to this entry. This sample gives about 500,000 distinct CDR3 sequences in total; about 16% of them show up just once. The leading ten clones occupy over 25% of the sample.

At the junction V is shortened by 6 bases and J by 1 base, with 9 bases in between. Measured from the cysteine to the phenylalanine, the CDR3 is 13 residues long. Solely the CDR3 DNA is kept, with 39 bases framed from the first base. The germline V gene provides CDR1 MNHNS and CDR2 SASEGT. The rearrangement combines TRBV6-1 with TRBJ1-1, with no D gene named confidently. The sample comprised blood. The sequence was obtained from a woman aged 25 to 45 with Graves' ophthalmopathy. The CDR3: CASRKKENTEAFF. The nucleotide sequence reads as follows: TGTGCCAGCAGAAAGAAGGAGAACACTGAAGCTTTCTTT.